Sequencing of this T cell receptor (beta chain) was carried out in a study of blood T cell repertoires in COVID-19. Across the whole study: Samples came from the United States, Italy and Spain, spanning acute and convalescent COVID-19. Sources were T cells, B-cell-depleted T cells, or PBMCs; the material itself was cDNA or gDNA.

As handled by the study authors: Researchers report that nucleated cell counts were estimated from reference gene primer amplification. TCRdb's copy holds only in-frame clones and misses some; the assay was immunoSEQ multiplex PCR. Clonal size and the V and J genes are those of that table, whereas D and trimming came from the DNA. The top ten clones hold roughly 3% of a sample with roughly 260,000 clones, more than 65% of them seen once. Sequencing input: peripheral blood. The sequence derives from a young woman with acute or convalescent COVID-19.

The CDR3 DNA follows: TGCGCCAGCAGCTTATCTACCGGGACTAGAGTTCTGGAGACCCAGTACTTC. Protein sequence: CASSLSTGTRVLETQYF. The V and J genes are TRBV5-1 and TRBJ2-5; 8 bases map to TRBD2. Germline V gene lookup returns CDR1 SGHRS and CDR2 YFSETQ. The V segment lost 2 bases and the J segment 5 bases; nucleotides outside the gene matches: 14. This CDR3 is built from 17 residues.